The clone carrying this T cell receptor (beta chain) was seen repeatedly, ten times or more. Its antigen is undetermined. The V segment lost 1 base and the J segment 1 base; nucleotides outside the gene matches: 1. Germline V gene lookup returns CDR1 SGHNT and CDR2 YENEEA. The CDR3 totals 15 residues. This sample was taken from a study of CD8 T cells in ankylosing spondylitis. Study findings and constraints: There were earlier reports of some motif variants in reactive arthritis synovial fluid and blood.

TCRdb itself ran the 5' RACE reads through MiXCR, one entry per CDR3 protein. The table lists 250,000 or so distinct CDR3 sequences, roughly 25% of them singletons, with around 0.58% in the top ten. The TCR comes from a male donor with ankylosing spondylitis or in good health (not recorded which). V usage is TRBV11-3 and J usage is TRBJ2-7; 10 bases are shared with TRBD2. Sequencing input: blood, either unsorted or a sorted T cell fraction (not recorded which). In DNA, the CDR3 is TGTGCCAGCAGCTTAGGGACTAGCGGTTCCTACGAGCAGTACTTC. Amino acids: CASSLGTSGSYEQYF.